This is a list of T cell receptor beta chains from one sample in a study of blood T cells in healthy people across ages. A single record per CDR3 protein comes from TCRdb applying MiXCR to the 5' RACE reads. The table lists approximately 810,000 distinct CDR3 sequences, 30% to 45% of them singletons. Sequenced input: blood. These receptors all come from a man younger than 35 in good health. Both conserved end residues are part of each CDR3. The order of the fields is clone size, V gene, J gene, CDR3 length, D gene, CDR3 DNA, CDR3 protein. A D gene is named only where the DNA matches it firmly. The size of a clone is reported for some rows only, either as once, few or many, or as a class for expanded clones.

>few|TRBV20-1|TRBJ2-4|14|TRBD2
TGCAGTGCCGGAAGTAGCGGGAGCAAAAACATTCAGTACTTC
CSAGSSGSKNIQYF
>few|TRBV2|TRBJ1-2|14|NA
TGTGCCAGCAGTTTAGTCAGGGATGGTGATGGCTACACCTTC
CASSLVRDGDGYTF
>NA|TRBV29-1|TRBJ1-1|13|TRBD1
TGCAGCGTGGAGACAGGGCCGAACACTGAAGCTTTCTTT
CSVETGPNTEAFF
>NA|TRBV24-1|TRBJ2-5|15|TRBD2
TGTGCCACCAGTGATCCTAGCGGGAGTATCCATGAGCAGTACTTC
CATSDPSGSIHEQYF
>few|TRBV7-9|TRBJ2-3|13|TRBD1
TGTGCCAGCAGCTCCTCCTCAGGGACAGGGCGGTATTTT
CASSSSSGTGRYF
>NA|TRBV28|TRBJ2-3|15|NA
TGTACCAGCAGTCCACCCGCCCAATTGACAGATACGCAGTATTTT
CTSSPPAQLTDTQYF
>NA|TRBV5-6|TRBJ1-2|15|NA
TGTGCCAGCAGCTTGGCCTTGGGGTCGGACTATGGCTACACCTTC
CASSLALGSDYGYTF
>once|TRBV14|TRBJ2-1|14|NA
TGTGCCAGCAGCTCCGAGACCATCTCCTACGAGCAGTTCTTC
CASSSETISYEQFF
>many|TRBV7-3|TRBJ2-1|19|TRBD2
TGTGCCAGCAGCTCCCTTTCCCTACTACTAGCGGGGGGCACCGGTGAGCAGTTCTTC
CASSSLSLLLAGGTGEQFF
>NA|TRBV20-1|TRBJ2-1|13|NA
TGCAGTGCTAGAGACGACTTGATCAGACTACCGTTCTTC
CSARDDLIRLPFF
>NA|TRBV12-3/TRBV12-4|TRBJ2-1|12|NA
TGTGCCGGCAGTCCTAGTTACAATGAGCAGTTCTTC
CAGSPSYNEQFF
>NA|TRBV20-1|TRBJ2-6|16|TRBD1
TGCAGTGCGCCCGGGACAGGGTCATCGGGGGCCAACGTCCTGACTTTC
CSAPGTGSSGANVLTF
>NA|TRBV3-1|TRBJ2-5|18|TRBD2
TGTGCCAGCAGCCAAGTAAGGGTAGCGGGGGGCCGGCAAGAGACCCAGTACTTC
CASSQVRVAGGRQETQYF
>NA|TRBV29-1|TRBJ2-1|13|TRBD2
TGCAGCGTTGAAACCGTAGCGGGGACAGAGCAGTTCTTC
CSVETVAGTEQFF
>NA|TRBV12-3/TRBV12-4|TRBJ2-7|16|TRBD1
TGTGCCAGCAGTCCAAGGGGGACAGGGTTCAGCTACGAGCAGTACTTC
CASSPRGTGFSYEQYF
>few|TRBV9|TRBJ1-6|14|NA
TGTGCCAGCAGCGTAGATCCGGGTAATTCACCCCTCCACTTT
CASSVDPGNSPLHF
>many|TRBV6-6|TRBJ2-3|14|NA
TGTGCCAGCAGCCAAATTTCCATAGCGGATACGCAGTATTTT
CASSQISIADTQYF
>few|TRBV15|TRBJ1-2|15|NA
TGTGCCACCAGCAGAGATGCCGGGGTTGAGAATGGCTACACCTTC
CATSRDAGVENGYTF
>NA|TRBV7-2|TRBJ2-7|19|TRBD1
TGTGCCAGCAGCACTCCGGGACAGGGAACGGAGTTAAGAAGGTACGAGCAGTACTTC
CASSTPGQGTELRRYEQYF
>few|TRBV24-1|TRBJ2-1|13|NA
TGTGCCACTAGTGGCAGAACCTACAATGAGCAGTTCTTC
CATSGRTYNEQFF
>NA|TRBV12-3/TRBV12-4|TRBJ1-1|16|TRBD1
TGTGCCAGCAGGTTGCGTGAACAGGGGGACGGCACTGAAGCTTTCTTT
CASRLREQGDGTEAFF
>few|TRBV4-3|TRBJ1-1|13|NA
TGCGCCAGCAGCCAAGCCGACGGCAGTGAAGCTTTCTTT
CASSQADGSEAFF
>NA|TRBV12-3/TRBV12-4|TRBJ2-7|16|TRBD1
TGTGCCAGCAGTTTGCCTTCGGGACAGAGCTCCTACGAGCAGTACTTC
CASSLPSGQSSYEQYF
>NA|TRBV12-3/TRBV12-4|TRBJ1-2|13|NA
TGTGCCAGCAGGGCAGGGTTAATCGAAGGCTACACCTTC
CASRAGLIEGYTF
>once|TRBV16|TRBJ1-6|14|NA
TGTGCCAGCAGCCATCTAGACTCTCTGTCACCCCTCCACTTT
CASSHLDSLSPLHF